This T cell receptor (beta chain) derives from a study of blood T cell repertoires in COVID-19. Study-level information: There were acute and convalescent COVID-19 samples, and they came from the United States, Italy and Spain. Sources were T cells, B-cell-depleted T cells, or PBMCs; the material itself was cDNA or gDNA.

Authors' processing steps: Amplification of reference gene primers was used by the study to estimate nucleated cell counts. This table comes from immunoSEQ multiplex PCR, and its TCRdb copy is limited to in-frame clones, with some not included. For V, J and clone size, that table is used; D and trimming come from the DNA. The data hold 250,000 or so clones, with 70% to 85% observed a single time. This clone was seen only once. The V gene lost 0 bases and the J gene lost 4 bases, with 13 bases spanning the gap. CDR1 and CDR2 (germline): SGHRS, YFSETQ. This CDR3 has 15 amino acids. This sequence joins TRBV5-1 and TRBJ1-1; D is ambiguous. Specimen: peripheral blood. The TCR originated in an elderly woman with acute or convalescent COVID-19. The CDR3, as DNA: TGCGCCAGCAGCTTGGTATCCGGGTTGGGCACTGAAGCTTTCTTT. This codes for CASSLVSGLGTEAFF.